This is a list of T cell receptor beta chains from one sample in a study of cytomegalovirus exposure and HLA in healthy donors. TCRdb keeps only in-frame clones here, not all; method: immunoSEQ multiplex PCR. The profile shows 150,000 to 200,000 clones, 68% of them singletons. Source material: PBMCs. The receptors originated from a middle-aged woman in good health and CMV-seropositive. CDR3s include the opening cysteine and the closing phenylalanine or tryptophan. Each record gives: clone size, CDR3 length, V gene, J gene, D gene, CDR3 DNA, CDR3 protein. The D gene is left open where the match is weak. Size is stated for part of the rows, as once, few or many counts, or as a class when the clone is expanded.

clone_size: .; cdr3_length: 17; v_call: TRBV7-2; j_call: TRBJ2-2; d_call: TRBD2; cdr3_nt: TGTGCCAGCAGCTTATTAGCGGGAGGGCCGGGGGCCGGGGAGCTGTTTTTT; cdr3_aa: CASSLLAGGPGAGELFF
clone_size: .; cdr3_length: 16; v_call: TRBV9; j_call: TRBJ2-3; d_call: TRBD2; cdr3_nt: TGTGCCAGCAGCGCCCGACTAGCGGGGGCGCAAGATACGCAGTATTTT; cdr3_aa: CASSARLAGAQDTQYF
clone_size: .; cdr3_length: 14; v_call: TRBV6-6; j_call: TRBJ1-1; d_call: TRBD1; cdr3_nt: TGTGCCAGCAGTTATGGGACAGGTGGGACTGAAGCTTTCTTT; cdr3_aa: CASSYGTGGTEAFF
clone_size: .; cdr3_length: 13; v_call: TRBV28; j_call: TRBJ2-1; d_call: TRBD2; cdr3_nt: TGTGCCAGCAGTTTAGTTTCGGGACTAGCACAGTTCTTC; cdr3_aa: CASSLVSGLAQFF
clone_size: .; cdr3_length: 13; v_call: TRBV6-4; j_call: TRBJ2-3; d_call: TRBD2; cdr3_nt: TGTGCTTCGGGGACTAGCGGGGGAGATACGCAGTATTTT; cdr3_aa: CASGTSGGDTQYF
clone_size: .; cdr3_length: 15; v_call: TRBV27; j_call: TRBJ2-7; d_call: .; cdr3_nt: TGTGCCAGCAGTCCGGGACTCGGCGGCTCCTACGAGCAGTACTTC; cdr3_aa: CASSPGLGGSYEQYF
clone_size: few; cdr3_length: 16; v_call: TRBV4-3; j_call: TRBJ2-1; d_call: TRBD2; cdr3_nt: TGCGCCAGCAGCCAAGCTCCAGCGGGAGGTTACAATGAGCAGTTCTTC; cdr3_aa: CASSQAPAGGYNEQFF
clone_size: .; cdr3_length: 11; v_call: TRBV20-1; j_call: TRBJ2-7; d_call: .; cdr3_nt: TGCAGTGCTAGACTTATGTACGAGCAGTACTTC; cdr3_aa: CSARLMYEQYF
clone_size: .; cdr3_length: 14; v_call: TRBV6-1; j_call: TRBJ1-4; d_call: TRBD1; cdr3_nt: TGTGCCAGCACTAGACAGGGGGGAAATGAAAAACTGTTTTTT; cdr3_aa: CASTRQGGNEKLFF
clone_size: .; cdr3_length: 16; v_call: TRBV28; j_call: TRBJ1-5; d_call: .; cdr3_nt: TGTGCCAGCAGTTTCGGAGGGTGGTATAGCAATCAGCCCCAGCATTTT; cdr3_aa: CASSFGGWYSNQPQHF
clone_size: once; cdr3_length: 15; v_call: TRBV7-3; j_call: TRBJ2-7; d_call: TRBD1; cdr3_nt: TGTGCCAGCAGCTTAACTCCAGGGGGACGTTACGAGCAGTACTTC; cdr3_aa: CASSLTPGGRYEQYF
clone_size: .; cdr3_length: 13; v_call: TRBV7-2; j_call: TRBJ1-2; d_call: .; cdr3_nt: TGTGCCAGCAGCCGAGCGGGGCCCGGAGGCTACACCTTC; cdr3_aa: CASSRAGPGGYTF
clone_size: .; cdr3_length: 15; v_call: TRBV7-9; j_call: TRBJ2-7; d_call: TRBD2; cdr3_nt: TGTGCCAGCAGCCAATGGACTAGCGGACCCTACGAGCAGTACTTC; cdr3_aa: CASSQWTSGPYEQYF
clone_size: .; cdr3_length: 13; v_call: TRBV5-1; j_call: TRBJ2-3; d_call: .; cdr3_nt: TGCGCCAGCAGCTTTTCTACCACAGATACGCAGTATTTT; cdr3_aa: CASSFSTTDTQYF
clone_size: .; cdr3_length: 13; v_call: TRBV4-1; j_call: TRBJ1-5; d_call: .; cdr3_nt: TGCGCCAGCAGCCCAGGAAAGAATCAGCCCCAGCATTTT; cdr3_aa: CASSPGKNQPQHF
clone_size: once; cdr3_length: 13; v_call: TRBV6-6; j_call: TRBJ2-5; d_call: .; cdr3_nt: TGTGCCAGCAAAGAGACTAGTGTGGAGACCCAGTACTTC; cdr3_aa: CASKETSVETQYF
clone_size: few; cdr3_length: 14; v_call: TRBV5-4; j_call: TRBJ2-3; d_call: TRBD1; cdr3_nt: TGTGCCAGCAGCGGTAGGGGGCGCACAGATACGCAGTATTTT; cdr3_aa: CASSGRGRTDTQYF
clone_size: few; cdr3_length: 12; v_call: TRBV5-5; j_call: TRBJ2-2; d_call: .; cdr3_nt: TGTGCCAGCAGCTCCAGCCAAGGGGCCCTGTTTTTT; cdr3_aa: CASSSSQGALFF
clone_size: .; cdr3_length: 14; v_call: TRBV6-1; j_call: TRBJ2-2; d_call: .; cdr3_nt: TGTGCCAGCAGTGAATTGGGGGCTACCGGGGAGCTGTTTTTT; cdr3_aa: CASSELGATGELFF
clone_size: .; cdr3_length: 14; v_call: TRBV6-1; j_call: TRBJ2-3; d_call: TRBD2; cdr3_nt: TGTGCCAGCAGGGCGGGACTAGCAATAGATACGCAGTATTTT; cdr3_aa: CASRAGLAIDTQYF
clone_size: .; cdr3_length: 15; v_call: TRBV2; j_call: TRBJ2-7; d_call: TRBD1; cdr3_nt: TGTGCCAGCAGTGCCGACAGGGGTGGCTTTAGTTATAAGTACTTC; cdr3_aa: CASSADRGGFSYKYF
clone_size: .; cdr3_length: 12; v_call: TRBV7-7; j_call: TRBJ2-2; d_call: .; cdr3_nt: TGTGCTAGCAGCTCAGGGGACGGGGAGCTGTTTTTT; cdr3_aa: CASSSGDGELFF
clone_size: .; cdr3_length: 14; v_call: TRBV6-6; j_call: TRBJ2-7; d_call: TRBD1; cdr3_nt: TGTGCCAGCAGTGTCACCGGGACAGGGGTAGGGCAGTACTTC; cdr3_aa: CASSVTGTGVGQYF
clone_size: .; cdr3_length: 17; v_call: TRBV7-2; j_call: TRBJ2-3; d_call: TRBD2; cdr3_nt: TGTGCCAGCAGCTTGGGGACTAGCGGGGGGGCCTTGGATACGCAGTATTTT; cdr3_aa: CASSLGTSGGALDTQYF
clone_size: .; cdr3_length: 18; v_call: TRBV15; j_call: TRBJ2-1; d_call: TRBD2; cdr3_nt: TGTGCCACCAGCAGAGTTAGCACCGGGAGGTCGTGGTACAATGAGCAGTTCTTC; cdr3_aa: CATSRVSTGRSWYNEQFF
clone_size: .; cdr3_length: 14; v_call: TRBV2; j_call: TRBJ2-1; d_call: TRBD2; cdr3_nt: TGTGCCAGCCTGGGGGGGAGCTCCTACAATGAGCAGTTCTTC; cdr3_aa: CASLGGSSYNEQFF
clone_size: once; cdr3_length: 14; v_call: TRBV25-1; j_call: TRBJ2-7; d_call: TRBD1; cdr3_nt: TGTGCCAGCAGTGTCTCAGGGGGCATCTACGAGCAGTACTTC; cdr3_aa: CASSVSGGIYEQYF
clone_size: few; cdr3_length: 14; v_call: TRBV5-1; j_call: TRBJ1-5; d_call: TRBD1; cdr3_nt: TGCGCCAGCAGCCAAGGGGGCGGCGGTCAGCCCCAGCATTTT; cdr3_aa: CASSQGGGGQPQHF
clone_size: .; cdr3_length: 16; v_call: TRBV28; j_call: TRBJ2-4; d_call: TRBD2; cdr3_nt: TGTGCCAGCAGTTTAAGGACTAGCTGGGGCAAAAACATTCAGTACTTC; cdr3_aa: CASSLRTSWGKNIQYF
clone_size: .; cdr3_length: 13; v_call: TRBV18; j_call: TRBJ1-2; d_call: .; cdr3_nt: TGTGCCAGCTCCCCGGAGGGGTTTAATGGCTACACCTTC; cdr3_aa: CASSPEGFNGYTF
clone_size: .; cdr3_length: 13; v_call: TRBV5-1; j_call: TRBJ2-6; d_call: .; cdr3_nt: TGCGCCAGCAGCTCACAGGAGGCCAACGTCCTGACTTTC; cdr3_aa: CASSSQEANVLTF
clone_size: few; cdr3_length: 14; v_call: TRBV6-1; j_call: TRBJ2-7; d_call: TRBD1; cdr3_nt: TGTGCCAGCAGACAGGGGGCGGCTGGCTACGAGCAGTACTTC; cdr3_aa: CASRQGAAGYEQYF
clone_size: .; cdr3_length: 14; v_call: TRBV29-1; j_call: TRBJ1-2; d_call: .; cdr3_nt: TGCAGCGCCGTTAACAGGGTCGGCATACCTTGGTACCCCTTC; cdr3_aa: CSAVNRVGIPWYPF
clone_size: .; cdr3_length: 13; v_call: TRBV25-1; j_call: TRBJ1-2; d_call: .; cdr3_nt: TGTGCCAGCAGTGTATCGGCTAACTATGGCTACACCTTC; cdr3_aa: CASSVSANYGYTF
clone_size: .; cdr3_length: 15; v_call: TRBV4-2; j_call: TRBJ2-3; d_call: TRBD2; cdr3_nt: TGTGCCAGCAGCCAAGTAGCGGGAGTCCCAGATACGCAGTATTTT; cdr3_aa: CASSQVAGVPDTQYF
clone_size: .; cdr3_length: 13; v_call: TRBV10-3; j_call: TRBJ2-7; d_call: .; cdr3_nt: TGTGCCATCAGTGGAGACAGGTATTGCGGCAGGGACTTC; cdr3_aa: CAISGDRYCGRDF
clone_size: .; cdr3_length: 18; v_call: TRBV6-1; j_call: TRBJ2-3; d_call: TRBD1; cdr3_nt: TGTGCCAGCAGTGAAGTATGGGGAAACAGGGGTAGCACAGATACGCAGTATTTT; cdr3_aa: CASSEVWGNRGSTDTQYF
clone_size: .; cdr3_length: 17; v_call: TRBV4-2; j_call: TRBJ2-7; d_call: TRBD1; cdr3_nt: TGTGCCAGCAGCCAAGAAAGCGGGACAGGGGGGGCCTACGAGCAGTACTTC; cdr3_aa: CASSQESGTGGAYEQYF
clone_size: .; cdr3_length: 12; v_call: TRBV7-2; j_call: TRBJ1-3; d_call: .; cdr3_nt: TGTGCCAGCAGCTTTCTAGGAAACACCATATATTTT; cdr3_aa: CASSFLGNTIYF
clone_size: .; cdr3_length: 15; v_call: TRBV14; j_call: TRBJ2-1; d_call: TRBD1; cdr3_nt: TGTGCCAGCAGCCAAGTCACAGGGGGAGACAATGAGCAGTTCTTC; cdr3_aa: CASSQVTGGDNEQFF
clone_size: .; cdr3_length: 15; v_call: TRBV5-4; j_call: TRBJ1-1; d_call: .; cdr3_nt: TGTGCCAGCAGCTTGGGAACAGGGCAGAACACTGAAGCTTTCTTT; cdr3_aa: CASSLGTGQNTEAFF
clone_size: .; cdr3_length: 19; v_call: TRBV7-3; j_call: TRBJ2-2; d_call: TRBD2; cdr3_nt: TGTGCCAGCAGCTTATGGGGACTAGCGGGGGCCGGAGGGACCGGGGAGCTGTTTTTT; cdr3_aa: CASSLWGLAGAGGTGELFF
clone_size: .; cdr3_length: 15; v_call: TRBV5-1; j_call: TRBJ1-1; d_call: TRBD1; cdr3_nt: TGCGCCAGCAGCTTCGTGACAGGGAGGAGTGCTGAAGCTTTCTTT; cdr3_aa: CASSFVTGRSAEAFF
clone_size: few; cdr3_length: 16; v_call: TRBV19; j_call: TRBJ2-1; d_call: TRBD2; cdr3_nt: TGTGCCAGTAGCCGAATTAGCGGGAGGGCAAACGATGAGCAGTTCTTC; cdr3_aa: CASSRISGRANDEQFF
clone_size: .; cdr3_length: 18; v_call: TRBV7-2; j_call: TRBJ1-3; d_call: TRBD1; cdr3_nt: TGTGCCAGCAGCTTAGAGCCTCCGGGACAGGGTTCAGGAAACACCATATATTTT; cdr3_aa: CASSLEPPGQGSGNTIYF